The 9 T cell receptor beta chains reported below all come from one sample, sequenced in a study of blood T cell repertoires in COVID-19. Repertoires were generated with immunoSEQ multiplex PCR, while TCRdb's copy carries only in-frame clones and drops some. The sample has about 110,000 clones, 85% to 95% seen once; the top ten hold more than 0.9%. Sample: peripheral blood. The origin of the receptors is a woman in her thirties with acute or convalescent COVID-19.

This clone appeared a single time. The gene calls are TRBV5-1 and TRBJ1-1; no clear D. Trimming took 1 base from V and 7 from J, leaving 8 bases between them. The germline CDR1 and CDR2 sequences are SGHRS and YFSETQ. This CDR3 region has 12 residues. For the CDR3, the DNA is TGCGCCAGCAGCTTGCCGGGGAATGAAGCTTTCTTT. This encodes CASSLPGNEAFF.

The chain combines TRBV18 with TRBJ2-1, with 8 bases identical to TRBD2. V was clipped by 0 bases and J by 5 bases; unmatched bases: 3. The CDR3 runs 15 residues. Germline V lookup: CDR1 KGHSH, CDR2 LQKENI. CDR3 in DNA: TGTGCCAGCTCACCACCGGCGGGGGGTAACAATGAGCAGTTCTTC. Its translation is CASSPPAGGNNEQFF.

The rearrangement joins TRBV9 to TRBJ2-4; 13 nucleotides align to TRBD2. Germline CDR1 and CDR2: SGDLS and YYNGEE. Germline trimming cut 1 base from V and 3 bases from J; bases unmatched to any gene: 7. The CDR3 sequence is 18 residues long. The CDR3 nucleotides read TGTGCCAGCAGCGTAACTAGCGGGGGGGCCAAGGGCAAAAACATTCAGTACTTC. Amino acids: CASSVTSGGAKGKNIQYF.

This CDR3 is CASREQGGKGYTF. As DNA, the CDR3 is TGTGCCAGCAGAGAACAGGGAGGGAAGGGCTACACCTTC. J is TRBJ1-2 and V is TRBV25-1, with TRBD1 as a possible D gene (6 bases). CDR1 and CDR2 from the germline V gene are MGHDK and SYGVNS. CDR3 length equals 13 residues. V shed 6 bases and J shed 8 bases, with 16 bases lying between them.

This clone was observed a single time. The chain combines TRBV7-2 with TRBJ2-5, with D possibly matching TRBD1 (5 bases). With 1 base removed from V and 4 bases from J, the gap between germline ends came to 7 bases. There are 13 residues in the CDR3. Germline CDR1 and CDR2: SGHTA and FQGNSA. CDR3 nucleotides: TGTGCCAGCAGCTTAGGCAGGGCAGAGACCCAGTACTTC. Translating it yields CASSLGRAETQYF.

The chain couples TRBV19 to TRBJ2-1; D might be TRBD1 (6 bases). Germline CDR1 LNHDA, CDR2 SQIVND (reference sequence). V dropped 7 bases and J dropped 6 bases, with 16 bases sitting between them. The CDR3 sequence is 14 residues long. This chain's CDR3 is CASNQGLSVNEQFF. As DNA, the CDR3 is TGTGCCAGTAATCAGGGGTTGTCCGTCAATGAGCAGTTCTTC. The complete variable domain, with remaining parts taken from reference TRBV19 and TRBJ2-1, reads DGGITQSPKYLFRKEGQNVTLSCEQNLNHDAMYWYRQDPGQGLRLIYYSQIVNDFQKGDIAEGYSVSREKKESFPLTVTSAQKNPTAFYLCASNQGLSVNEQFFGPGTRLTVL.

This rearrangement joins TRBV27 to TRBJ2-3; 11 positions agree with TRBD2. Per germline, CDR1 MNHEY and CDR2 SMNVEV (reference sequence). After removal of 5 bases from V and 5 bases from J, the junction contained 9 bases not matched to a gene. The CDR3 runs 16 residues. In nucleotides, the CDR3 is TGTGCCAGCAGTAGTCCTAGCGGGAGGACAGGAGATACGCAGTATTTT. This encodes CASSSPSGRTGDTQYF.

The chain couples TRBV30 to TRBJ1-6; no clear D. Germline-derived CDR1 and CDR2 are GTSNPN and SVGIG (reference sequence). V lost 0 bases, J lost 8 bases, and 8 bases lay in between. CDR3 length: 13 residues. This chain's CDR3 is CAWSVLQDSPLHF. CDR3 nucleotides: TGTGCCTGGAGTGTACTCCAGGATTCACCCCTCCACTTT.

This chain links TRBV6-2 or TRBV6-3 with TRBJ1-1; tentative D call: TRBD1 (6 bases). The ends were cut back, 4 bases at V and 1 base at J, with 16 bases in the middle. This CDR3 region has 16 residues. CDR1 is MNHEY and CDR2 is SVGEGT in the germline V gene. The chain's CDR3 is CASSFHRAQANTEAFF. For the CDR3, the DNA is TGTGCCAGCAGTTTTCACAGGGCACAGGCGAACACTGAAGCTTTCTTT.